This TCR beta chain came from a study of shared clonotypes between healthy human individuals. Using immunoSEQ multiplex PCR, the repertoire was profiled, and TCRdb retains in-frame clones only, with some absent. The sample shows 180,000 or so clones, over 80% of them seen only once. The CDR3 contains 15 residues. Germline V gene lookup returns CDR1 SGHNT and CDR2 YYREEE (reference sequence). The clonotype comes from a woman in her twenties or thirties in good health. Material for sequencing was naive CD4+ T cells sorted from blood. Sample subset: CD45RA+ positively selected. V is TRBV5-4 and J is TRBJ2-5; maybe TRBD2 (6 bases). The J call may be mistaken, given a closer DNA end match to TRBJ2-7. CDR3 residues: CASSLGLALSYEQYF. The CDR3 coding sequence is TGTGCCAGCAGCTTGGGGCTAGCGCTCTCCTACGAGCAGTACTTC.